The following is a T cell receptor beta chain sequence with its context. Its antigen is currently unknown. The sample is drawn from a study of cytomegalovirus exposure and HLA in healthy donors. About the study: Samples from HLA-typed donors yielded about 85 million unique TCRs in an early data release.

Whole-study findings and limits: Specificity of a few CMV-associated chains for CMV antigens was verified in vitro.

60 Vbeta and 13 Jbeta primers were used in PCR. Libraries were prepared by immunoSEQ multiplex PCR; TCRdb keeps only in-frame clonotypes and omits some of them. The sample contains over 120,000 clones, 70% of which appear only once. The sequence was collected from a woman aged 55-70 years in good health and CMV-seropositive. Material: PBMCs.

CDR3 DNA: TGCGCCAGCAGCTTGTCTGGACAGGGCTATGGCTACACCTTC. As protein: CASSLSGQGYGYTF. The V call is TRBV5-1, the J call TRBJ1-2, with 8 bases matching TRBD1. Germline lookup yields CDR1 SGHRS and CDR2 YFSETQ. V dropped 1 base and J dropped 4; count of bases not matched to a gene: 3. The CDR3 covers 14 residues.